Each of the 7 T cell receptor beta chains below was sequenced from the same sample in a study of shared T cell receptors in the human thymus. This table comes from immunoSEQ multiplex PCR, and its TCRdb copy is limited to in-frame clones, with some not included. This sample has hundreds of thousands of clones, with roughly 88% found just once. The same specimen was also included in a second study, on human thymus T cells.

The source material was thymocytes. Receptors were obtained from a girl under three years old with a congenital heart defect.

The J gene is TRBJ1-2, the V gene TRBV19, with TRBD1 as a possible D gene (6 bases). Trimming left V 5 bases short and J 7 bases short, with 23 bases between. The CDR3 length is 16 residues. CDR1 LNHDA and CDR2 SQIVND come from the germline V gene (reference sequence). DNA of the CDR3: TGTGCCAGTAGTCCTTCGGACAGTCCGGGAAGGGGTGGCTACACCTTC. Translation: CASSPSDSPGRGGYTF.

The chain joins TRBV6-1 to TRBJ1-4; TRBD1 is a possible D gene (5 bases). This CDR3 has 12 residues. Germline V gives CDR1 MNHNS, CDR2 SASEGT. Trimming took 11 bases from V and 8 from J, leaving 15 bases between them. The CDR3 DNA reads TGTGCCGGCGGGACCCCCGAGGAAAAACTGTTTTTT. Translating gives CAGGTPEEKLFF.

The V and J genes are TRBV5-6 and TRBJ2-7; TRBD1 agrees at 8 bases. This CDR3 spans 16 amino acids. The germline gives CDR1 SGHDT, CDR2 YYEEEE. After removal of 2 bases from V and 3 bases from J, the junction contained 10 bases not matched to a gene. The CDR3 region is CASSLDGTGKIYEQYF. CDR3 sequence (DNA): TGTGCCAGCAGCTTAGACGGGACAGGAAAAATCTACGAGCAGTACTTC.

This chain connects TRBV19 to TRBJ1-5; TRBD1 matches at 9 bases. Looked up from germline, CDR1 is LNHDA and CDR2 is SQIVND (reference sequence). V lost 5 bases, J lost 3 bases, and 2 bases stayed unmatched. This CDR3 is 14 amino acids long. The CDR3 bases are TGTGCCAGTAGTGGGACAGGGTACAATCAGCCCCAGCATTTT. The encoded protein is CASSGTGYNQPQHF.

V is TRBV28 and J is TRBJ2-1, with D unresolved. Between the trimmed V and J ends, which lost 11 bases and 2 bases, there was a span of 22 bases. Germline lookup yields CDR1 MDHEN and CDR2 SYDVKM. The CDR3 is 16 residues long. CDR3 sequence (DNA): TGTGCCGCCCGCCCGGAGAGAGGAAGCCCCTACAATGAGCAGTTCTTC. This gives the protein CAARPERGSPYNEQFF.

The CDR3 is CASSLDPRQGSDTEAFF. CDR3 DNA: TGCGCCAGCAGCTTGGATCCCCGACAGGGGAGTGACACTGAAGCTTTCTTT. This rearrangement joins TRBV5-1 to TRBJ1-1; TRBD1 matches at 8 bases. The CDR3 is made up of 17 amino acids. The ends lost 0 bases at V and 3 bases at J; junction bases unmatched: 10. The germline V gene encodes CDR1 SGHRS and CDR2 YFSETQ.

J is TRBJ2-7 and V is TRBV7-2, with TRBD2 identical over 11 bases. After removal of 6 bases from V and 2 bases from J, the junction contained 9 bases not matched to a gene. The CDR3 has 16 residues. From germline, CDR1 is SGHTA and CDR2 FQGNSA. CDR3 bases: TGTGCCAGCAGTAGGGCTACTAGCGGGGGTCCCTACGAGCAGTACTTC. Its translation is CASSRATSGGPYEQYF.